Listed here are 3 T cell receptor beta chains from one sample, sequenced in a study of post-analysis software for immune sequencing data. The study, taken as a whole, reports: Five TRBV segments occurring more often in patients than controls included TRBV5-6, TRBV5-1 and TRBV20-1.

Unique molecular identifiers tagged the TCR beta cDNA libraries. TCRdb passed the PCR reads through MiXCR, listing each CDR3 protein once. The profile shows about 400,000 distinct CDR3 sequences, less than 40% of them singletons. These TCRs' antigens remain unknown. The sample comprised blood. The origin of the receptors is a girl aged 5-17 years with multiple sclerosis.

This clonotype has a handful of counts. CDR3 bases: TGTGCCAGCTCATATCTGGGACAGACGAGCACAGATACGCAGTATTTT. Protein product: CASSYLGQTSTDTQYF. The chain joins TRBV18 to TRBJ2-3; 7 bases align to TRBD1. CDR3 size: 16 residues. CDR1 is KGHSH and CDR2 is LQKENI in the germline V gene. V gave up 5 bases and J gave up 0 bases; unmatched junction bases: 8.

V and J are TRBV27 and TRBJ2-1; D might be TRBD2 (5 bases). Germline V gives CDR1 MNHEY, CDR2 SMNVEV (reference sequence). The CDR3 sequence is 15 residues long. With 3 bases removed from V and 5 bases from J, the gap between germline ends came to 14 bases. CDR3 protein: CASSFGEPLDNEQFF. The CDR3 coding sequence is TGTGCCAGCAGTTTCGGGGAACCTCTTGACAATGAGCAGTTCTTC.

The J gene is TRBJ2-2, the V gene TRBV12-3 or TRBV12-4, with a possible D match to TRBD2 (6 bases). CDR3 length: 15 amino acids. Trimming pared 5 bases from V and 5 bases from J, leaving 15 bases between. The CDR3 DNA follows: TGTGCCAGCAGTCCCCACCGGGAGAGGACCGGGGAGCTGTTTTTT. Residues: CASSPHRERTGELFF.